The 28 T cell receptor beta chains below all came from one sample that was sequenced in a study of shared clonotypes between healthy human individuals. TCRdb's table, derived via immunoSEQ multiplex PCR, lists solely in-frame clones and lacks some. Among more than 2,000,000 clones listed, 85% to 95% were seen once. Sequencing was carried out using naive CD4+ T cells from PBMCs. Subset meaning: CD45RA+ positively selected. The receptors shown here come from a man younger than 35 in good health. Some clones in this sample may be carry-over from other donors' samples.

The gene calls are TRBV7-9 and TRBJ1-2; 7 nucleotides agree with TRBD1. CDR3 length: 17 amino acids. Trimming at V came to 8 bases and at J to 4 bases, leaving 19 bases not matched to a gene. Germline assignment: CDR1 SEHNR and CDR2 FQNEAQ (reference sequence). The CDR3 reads CASRGVQGGAGSYGYTF. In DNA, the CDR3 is TGTGCCAGCCGTGGGGTTCAAGGGGGCGCTGGGAGCTATGGCTACACCTTC.

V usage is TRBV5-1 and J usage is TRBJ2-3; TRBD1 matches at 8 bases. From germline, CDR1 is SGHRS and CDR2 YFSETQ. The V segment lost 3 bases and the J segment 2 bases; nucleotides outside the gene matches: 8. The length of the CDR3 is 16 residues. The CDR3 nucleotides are TGCGCCAGCAGCTCGATCGGGACAGGAGTCACAGATACGCAGTATTTT. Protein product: CASSSIGTGVTDTQYF.

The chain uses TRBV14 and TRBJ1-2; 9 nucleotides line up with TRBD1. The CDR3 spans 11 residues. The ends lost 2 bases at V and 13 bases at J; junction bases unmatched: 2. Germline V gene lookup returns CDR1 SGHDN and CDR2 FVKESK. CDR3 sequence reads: CASSQTGGGTF. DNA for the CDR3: TGTGCCAGCAGCCAAACAGGGGGCGGCACCTTC.

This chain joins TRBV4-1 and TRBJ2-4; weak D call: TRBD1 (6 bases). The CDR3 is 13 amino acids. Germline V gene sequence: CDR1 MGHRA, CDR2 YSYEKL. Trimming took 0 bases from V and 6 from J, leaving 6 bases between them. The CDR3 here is CASSQEGGNIQYF. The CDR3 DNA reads TGCGCCAGCAGCCAAGAAGGGGGAAACATTCAGTACTTC.

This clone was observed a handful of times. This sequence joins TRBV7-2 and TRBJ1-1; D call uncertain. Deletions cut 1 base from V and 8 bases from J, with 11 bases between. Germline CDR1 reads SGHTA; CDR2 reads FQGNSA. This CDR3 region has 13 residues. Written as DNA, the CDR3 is TGTGCCAGCAGCTTAGTGGACGGGAGCGAAGCTTTCTTT. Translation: CASSLVDGSEAFF.

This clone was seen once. The CDR3 sequence is CASSRGGGTGYQPQHF. CDR3 nucleotides: TGTGCCAGCAGCCGCGGCGGTGGAACAGGGTATCAGCCCCAGCATTTT. The chain couples TRBV5-4 to TRBJ1-5, with D perhaps TRBD1 (6 bases). Trimming shortened V by 4 bases and J by 5 bases, and 19 bases separated the two germline ends. Per the germline V gene, CDR1 is SGHNT and CDR2 is YYREEE (reference sequence). This CDR3 is built from 16 residues.

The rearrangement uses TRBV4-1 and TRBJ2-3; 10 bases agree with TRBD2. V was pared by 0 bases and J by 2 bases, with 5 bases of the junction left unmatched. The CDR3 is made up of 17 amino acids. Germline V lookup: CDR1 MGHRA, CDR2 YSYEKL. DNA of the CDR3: TGCGCCAGCAGCCAAGAGATCACTAGCGGGACCACAGATACGCAGTATTTT. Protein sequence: CASSQEITSGTTDTQYF.

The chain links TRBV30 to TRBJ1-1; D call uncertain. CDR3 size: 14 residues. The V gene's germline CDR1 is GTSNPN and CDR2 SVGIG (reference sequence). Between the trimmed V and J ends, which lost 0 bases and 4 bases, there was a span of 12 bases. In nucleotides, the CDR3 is TGTGCCTGGAGTGTCGGACCCACCGCCACTGAAGCTTTCTTT. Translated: CAWSVGPTATEAFF.

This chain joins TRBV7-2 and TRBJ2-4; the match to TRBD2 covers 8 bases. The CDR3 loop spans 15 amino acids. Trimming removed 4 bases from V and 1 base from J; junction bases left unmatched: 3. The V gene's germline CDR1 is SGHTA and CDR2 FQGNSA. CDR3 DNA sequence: TGTGCCAGCAGCTCAGCGGGAGTCGCCAAAAACATTCAGTACTTC. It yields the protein CASSSAGVAKNIQYF.

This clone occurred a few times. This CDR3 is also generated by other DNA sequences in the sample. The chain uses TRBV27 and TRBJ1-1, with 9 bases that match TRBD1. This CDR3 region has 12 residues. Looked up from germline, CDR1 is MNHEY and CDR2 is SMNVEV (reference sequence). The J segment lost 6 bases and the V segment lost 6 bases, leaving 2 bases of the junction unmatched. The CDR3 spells CASSRTGAEAFF. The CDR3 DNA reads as TGTGCCAGCAGCAGGACAGGGGCTGAAGCTTTCTTT.

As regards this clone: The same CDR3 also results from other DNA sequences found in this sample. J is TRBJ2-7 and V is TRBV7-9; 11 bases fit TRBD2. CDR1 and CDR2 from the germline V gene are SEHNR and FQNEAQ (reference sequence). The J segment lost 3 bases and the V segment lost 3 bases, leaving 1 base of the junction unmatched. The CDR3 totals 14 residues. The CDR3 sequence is CASSLTSGIYEQYF. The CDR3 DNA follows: TGTGCCAGCAGCTTGACTAGCGGGATCTACGAGCAGTACTTC.

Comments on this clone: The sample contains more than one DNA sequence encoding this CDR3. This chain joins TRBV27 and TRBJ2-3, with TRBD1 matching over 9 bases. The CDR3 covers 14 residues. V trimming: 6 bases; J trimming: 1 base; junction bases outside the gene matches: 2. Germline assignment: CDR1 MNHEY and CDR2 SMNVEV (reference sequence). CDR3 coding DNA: TGTGCCAGCAGCCGGGACAGGGGCACAGATACGCAGTATTTT. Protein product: CASSRDRGTDTQYF.

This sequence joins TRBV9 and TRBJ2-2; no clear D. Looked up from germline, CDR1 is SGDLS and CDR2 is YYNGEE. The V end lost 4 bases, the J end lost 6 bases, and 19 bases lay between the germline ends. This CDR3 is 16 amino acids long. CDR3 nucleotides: TGTGCCAGCAGCACCTTGGGGTCAGTATCGGCCGGGGAGCTGTTTTTT. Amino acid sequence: CASSTLGSVSAGELFF.

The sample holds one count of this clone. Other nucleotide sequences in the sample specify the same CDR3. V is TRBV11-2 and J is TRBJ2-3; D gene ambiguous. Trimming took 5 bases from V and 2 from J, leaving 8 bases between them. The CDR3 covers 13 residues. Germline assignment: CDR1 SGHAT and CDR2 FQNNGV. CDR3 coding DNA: TGTGCCAGCAGCCTGGCTGTCACAGATACGCAGTATTTT. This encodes CASSLAVTDTQYF.

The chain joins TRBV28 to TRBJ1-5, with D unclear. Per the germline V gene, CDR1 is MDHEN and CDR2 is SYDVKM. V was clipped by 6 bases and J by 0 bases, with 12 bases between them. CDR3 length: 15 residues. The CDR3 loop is CASRPHENSNQPQHF. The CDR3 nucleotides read TGTGCCAGCAGACCCCATGAAAATAGCAATCAGCCCCAGCATTTT.

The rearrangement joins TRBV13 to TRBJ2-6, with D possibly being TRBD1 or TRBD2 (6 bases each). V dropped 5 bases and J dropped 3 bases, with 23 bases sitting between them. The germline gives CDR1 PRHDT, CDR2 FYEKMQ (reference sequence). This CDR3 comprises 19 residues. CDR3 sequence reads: CASSQPRRGGSSGANVLTF. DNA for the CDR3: TGTGCCAGCAGCCAACCTCGCAGGGGAGGTTCGAGTGGGGCCAACGTCCTGACTTTC.

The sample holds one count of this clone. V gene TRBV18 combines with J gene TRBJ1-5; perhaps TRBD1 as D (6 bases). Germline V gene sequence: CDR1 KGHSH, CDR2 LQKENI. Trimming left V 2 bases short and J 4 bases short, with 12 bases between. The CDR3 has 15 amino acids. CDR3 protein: CASSPIGGVNQPQHF. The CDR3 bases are TGTGCCAGCTCACCAATTGGGGGCGTGAATCAGCCCCAGCATTTT.

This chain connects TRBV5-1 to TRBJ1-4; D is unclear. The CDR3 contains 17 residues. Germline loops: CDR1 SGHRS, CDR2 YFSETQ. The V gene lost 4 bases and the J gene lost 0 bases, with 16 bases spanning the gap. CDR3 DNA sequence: TGCGCCAGCAGCCGATCCCCGGGATCTGCAACTAATGAAAAACTGTTTTTT. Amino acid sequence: CASSRSPGSATNEKLFF.

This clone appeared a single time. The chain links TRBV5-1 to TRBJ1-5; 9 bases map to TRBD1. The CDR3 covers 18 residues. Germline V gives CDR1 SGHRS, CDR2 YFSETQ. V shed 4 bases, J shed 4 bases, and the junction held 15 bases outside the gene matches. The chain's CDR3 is CASSPTPSQTGGNQPQHF. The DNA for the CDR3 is TGCGCCAGCAGCCCCACCCCGTCCCAGACAGGGGGGAATCAGCCCCAGCATTTT.

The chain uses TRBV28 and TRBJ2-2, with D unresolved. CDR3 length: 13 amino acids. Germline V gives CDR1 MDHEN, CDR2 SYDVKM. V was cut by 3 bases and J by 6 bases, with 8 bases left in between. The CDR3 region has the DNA TGTGCCAGCAGTTTTCCCCTACCCGGGGAGCTGTTTTTT. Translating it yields CASSFPLPGELFF.

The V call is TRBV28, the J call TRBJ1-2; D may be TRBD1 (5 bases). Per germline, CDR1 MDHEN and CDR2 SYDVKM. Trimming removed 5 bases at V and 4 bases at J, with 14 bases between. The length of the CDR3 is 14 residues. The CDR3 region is CASSLRDSTYGYTF. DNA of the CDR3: TGTGCCAGCAGTCTCCGGGACTCGACCTATGGCTACACCTTC.

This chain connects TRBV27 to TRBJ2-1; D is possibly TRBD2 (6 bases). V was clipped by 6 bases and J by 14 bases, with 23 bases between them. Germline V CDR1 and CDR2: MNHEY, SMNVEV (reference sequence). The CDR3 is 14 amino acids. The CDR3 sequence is CASSNRVVGGGKFF. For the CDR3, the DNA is TGTGCCAGCAGCAATAGGGTTGTGGGTGGGGGGAAGTTCTTC.

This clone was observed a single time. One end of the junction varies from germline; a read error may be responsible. CDR3 in amino acids: CASSLGDQAQHF. As DNA, the CDR3 is TGTGCCAGCAGCTTGGGGGATCAGGCCCAGCATTTT. The rearrangement uses TRBV7-8 and TRBJ1-5; possible D gene TRBD1, 5 bases. The CDR3 consists of 12 residues. Germline CDR1 reads SGHVS; CDR2 reads FQNEAQ.

This CDR3 is CASSEAKGQGGSDTQYF. The CDR3 DNA reads TGTGCCAGCAGTGAAGCGAAAGGACAGGGGGGATCAGATACGCAGTATTTT. V and J are TRBV2 and TRBJ2-3; 10 bases agree with TRBD1. Germline trimming cut 0 bases from V and 4 bases from J; bases unmatched to any gene: 7. The CDR3 length is 17 residues. Germline assignment: CDR1 SNHLY and CDR2 FYNNEI.

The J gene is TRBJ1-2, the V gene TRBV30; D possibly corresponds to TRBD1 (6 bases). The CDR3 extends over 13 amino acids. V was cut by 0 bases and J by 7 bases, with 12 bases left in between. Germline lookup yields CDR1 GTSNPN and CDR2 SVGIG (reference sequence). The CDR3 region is CAWSVGTRSGYTF. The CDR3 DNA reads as TGTGCCTGGAGTGTAGGGACACGGAGTGGCTACACCTTC.

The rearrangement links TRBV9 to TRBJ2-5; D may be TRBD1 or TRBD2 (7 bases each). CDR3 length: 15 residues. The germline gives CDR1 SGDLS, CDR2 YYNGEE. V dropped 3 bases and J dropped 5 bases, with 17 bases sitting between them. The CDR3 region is CASSAGGGAGETQYF. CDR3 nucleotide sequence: TGTGCCAGCAGCGCAGGGGGGGGCGCAGGCGAGACCCAGTACTTC.

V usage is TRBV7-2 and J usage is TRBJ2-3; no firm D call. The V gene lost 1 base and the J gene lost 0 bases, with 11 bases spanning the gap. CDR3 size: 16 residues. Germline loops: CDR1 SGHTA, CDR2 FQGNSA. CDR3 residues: CASSLDGPPSTDTQYF. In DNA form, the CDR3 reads TGTGCCAGCAGCTTAGATGGGCCCCCTAGCACAGATACGCAGTATTTT. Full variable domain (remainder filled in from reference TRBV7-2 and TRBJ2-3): GAGVSQSPSNKVTEKGKDVELRCDPISGHTALYWYRQSLGQGLEFLIYFQGNSAPDKSGLPSDRFSAERTGGSVSTLTIQRTQQEDSAVYLCASSLDGPPSTDTQYFGPGTRLTVL.

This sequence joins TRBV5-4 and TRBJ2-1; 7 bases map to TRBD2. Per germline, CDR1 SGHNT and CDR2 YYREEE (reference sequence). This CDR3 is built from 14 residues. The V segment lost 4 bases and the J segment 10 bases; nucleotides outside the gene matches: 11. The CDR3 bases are TGTGCCAGCAGCCCCGGGACGGGAGGCGGGGAGCAGTTCTTC. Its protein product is CASSPGTGGGEQFF. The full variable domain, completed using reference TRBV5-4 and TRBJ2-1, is ETGVTQSPTHLIKTRGQQVTLRCSSQSGHNTVSWYQQALGQGPQFIFQYYREEENGRGNFPPRFSGLQFPNYSSELNVNALELDDSALYLCASSPGTGGGEQFFGPGTRLTVL.